Listed below are T cell receptor beta chains from one sample, sequenced in a study of beta chain features in type 1 diabetes. This table comes from immunoSEQ multiplex PCR, and its TCRdb copy is limited to in-frame clones, with some not included. The profile shows hundreds of thousands of clones, around 15% of them singletons. Source material: naive CD4+ T cells from blood. The receptors derive from a man aged 25-45 years with type 1 diabetes. The CDR3 runs from the conserved cysteine through the conserved F or W. The D gene is left open where the match is weak. Some rows have no size entry. The others give once, few or many, or a class for an expanded clone.

TRBD1	TRBJ1-2	15	NA	TRBV25-1	TGTGCCAGCAGTGAATATCGGACAGGGCCTTATGGCTACACCTTC	CASSEYRTGPYGYTF
TRBD2	TRBJ2-1	15	NA	TRBV6-5	TGTGCCACCGGGGGATCCGGGACTAGCGGAGGGGGGCAGTTCTTC	CATGGSGTSGGGQFF
TRBD2	TRBJ2-5	14	NA	TRBV2	TGTGCCAGCATGCGGGAGGGCCTGGTAGAGACCCAGTACTTC	CASMREGLVETQYF
NA	TRBJ2-3	15	few	TRBV19	TGTGCCAGTAGTACCCCTCCAACGGGAACAGATACGCAGTATTTT	CASSTPPTGTDTQYF
TRBD1	TRBJ2-1	15	few	TRBV5-1	TGCGCCAGCAGCTTAGGACAGGGGTCTTACAATGAGCAGTTCTTC	CASSLGQGSYNEQFF
NA	TRBJ2-1	13	few	TRBV30	TGTGCCTGGAGTCAACAGGTCTACAATGAGCAGTTCTTC	CAWSQQVYNEQFF
TRBD1	TRBJ1-1	15	NA	TRBV30	TGTGCCTGGAGTGTATTTGGGACAGGGTTCACTGAAGCTTTCTTT	CAWSVFGTGFTEAFF
TRBD1	TRBJ1-5	16	few	TRBV28	TGTGCCAGCAGCTTCCATCTAGACAGGGCCAATCAGCCCCAGCATTTT	CASSFHLDRANQPQHF
TRBD1	TRBJ2-2	17	NA	TRBV14	TGTGCCAGCAGCCCATTAAAACAGGGGATGAGTGGCGGGGAGCTGTTTTTT	CASSPLKQGMSGGELFF
NA	TRBJ2-1	20	NA	TRBV21-1	TGTGCCAGCAGCTTCTCCCGACACCCCTCAGCCGGGACAGGGGATCAGGAGCAGTTCTTC	CASSFSRHPSAGTGDQEQFF
NA	TRBJ2-2	14	NA	TRBV7-3	TGTGCCAGCAGCTTAGACCCTAGCACCGGGGAGCTGTTTTTT	CASSLDPSTGELFF
TRBD2	TRBJ2-1	16	NA	TRBV29-1	TGCAGCGTCAAACCTCCGGGACTAGCGGGAGGTAATGAGCAGTTCTTC	CSVKPPGLAGGNEQFF
NA	TRBJ2-3	13	NA	TRBV6-4	TGTGCCAGCAGTGACTCACACACAGATACGCAGTATTTT	CASSDSHTDTQYF
TRBD2	TRBJ2-1	16	few	TRBV28	TGTGCCAGCAGTTTCCTAGCGGGGGTACAAAGCGATGAGCAGTTCTTC	CASSFLAGVQSDEQFF
NA	TRBJ1-5	13	NA	TRBV7-9	TGTGCCAGCAGCTCCGCGGGGGCTCAGCCCCAGCATTTT	CASSSAGAQPQHF
NA	TRBJ1-1	13	few	TRBV29-1	TGCAGCGTTGCTGACAGACAGAACACTGAAGCTTTCTTT	CSVADRQNTEAFF